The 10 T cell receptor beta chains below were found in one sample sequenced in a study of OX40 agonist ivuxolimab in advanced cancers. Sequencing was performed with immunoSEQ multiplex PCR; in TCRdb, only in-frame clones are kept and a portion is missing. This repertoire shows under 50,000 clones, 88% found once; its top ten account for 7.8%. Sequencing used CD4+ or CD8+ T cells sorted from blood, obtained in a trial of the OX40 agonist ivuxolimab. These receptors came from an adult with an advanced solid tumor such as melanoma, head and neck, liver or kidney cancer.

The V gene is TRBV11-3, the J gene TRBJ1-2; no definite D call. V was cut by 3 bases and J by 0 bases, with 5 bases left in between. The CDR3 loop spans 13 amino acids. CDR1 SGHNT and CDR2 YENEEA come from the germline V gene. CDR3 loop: CASSFLPNYGYTF. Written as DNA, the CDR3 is TGTGCCAGCAGCTTTTTACCTAACTATGGCTACACCTTC.

The CDR3 loop is CASSQGRTGVIQETQYF. The CDR3 DNA follows: TGTGCCAGCTCACAGGGACGGACAGGGGTTATCCAAGAGACCCAGTACTTC. The chain couples TRBV18 to TRBJ2-5; TRBD1 matches 9 bases. Trimming removed 4 bases from V and 1 base from J; junction bases left unmatched: 10. Germline CDR1 is KGHSH and CDR2 is LQKENI. This CDR3 has 17 amino acids. Variable domain in full (rest from reference TRBV18 and TRBJ2-5): NAGVMQNPRHLVRRRGQEARLRCSPMKGHSHVYWYRQLPEEGLKFMVYLQKENIIDESGMPKERFSAEFPKEGPSILRIQQVVRGDSAAYFCASSQGRTGVIQETQYFGPGTRLLVL.

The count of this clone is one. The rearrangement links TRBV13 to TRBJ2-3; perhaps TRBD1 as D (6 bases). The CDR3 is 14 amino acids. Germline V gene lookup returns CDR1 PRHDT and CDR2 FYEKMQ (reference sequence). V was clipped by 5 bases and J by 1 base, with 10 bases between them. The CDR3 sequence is CASSRTEGTDTQYF. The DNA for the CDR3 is TGTGCCAGCAGCAGGACAGAAGGCACAGATACGCAGTATTTT.

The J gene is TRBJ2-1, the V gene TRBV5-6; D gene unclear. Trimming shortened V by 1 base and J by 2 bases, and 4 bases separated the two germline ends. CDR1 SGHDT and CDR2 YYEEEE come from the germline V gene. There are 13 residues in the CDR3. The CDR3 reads CASSLRAYNEQFF. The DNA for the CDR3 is TGTGCCAGCAGCTTGAGGGCCTACAATGAGCAGTTCTTC.

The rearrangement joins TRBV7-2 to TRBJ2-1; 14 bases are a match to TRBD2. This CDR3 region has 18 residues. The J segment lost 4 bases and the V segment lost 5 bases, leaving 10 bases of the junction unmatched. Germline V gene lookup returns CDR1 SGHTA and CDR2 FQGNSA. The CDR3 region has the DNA TGTGCCAGCAGCCCCAGACTAGCGGGAGGGCCTTCGTACAATGAGCAGTTCTTC. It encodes CASSPRLAGGPSYNEQFF.

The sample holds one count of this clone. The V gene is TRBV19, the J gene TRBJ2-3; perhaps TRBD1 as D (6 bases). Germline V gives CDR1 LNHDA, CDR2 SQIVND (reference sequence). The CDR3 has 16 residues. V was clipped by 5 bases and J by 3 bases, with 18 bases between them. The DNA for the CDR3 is TGTGCCAGTAGTGCCCACAGGGACGTCGGAACAGATACGCAGTATTTT. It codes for CASSAHRDVGTDTQYF.

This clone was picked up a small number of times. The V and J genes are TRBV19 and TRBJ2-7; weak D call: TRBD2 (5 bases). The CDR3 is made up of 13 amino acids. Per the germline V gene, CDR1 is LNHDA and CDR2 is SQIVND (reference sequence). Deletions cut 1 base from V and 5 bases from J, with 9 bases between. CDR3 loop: CASSIGYGDEQYF. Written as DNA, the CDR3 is TGTGCCAGTAGTATAGGGTACGGGGACGAGCAGTACTTC.

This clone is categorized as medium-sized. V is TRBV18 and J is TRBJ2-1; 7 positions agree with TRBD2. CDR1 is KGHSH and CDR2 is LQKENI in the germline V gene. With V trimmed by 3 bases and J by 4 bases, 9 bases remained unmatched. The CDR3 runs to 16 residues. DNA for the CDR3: TGTGCCAGCTCACCCCTAGCGGCAGAGAATTACAATGAGCAGTTCTTC. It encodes CASSPLAAENYNEQFF.

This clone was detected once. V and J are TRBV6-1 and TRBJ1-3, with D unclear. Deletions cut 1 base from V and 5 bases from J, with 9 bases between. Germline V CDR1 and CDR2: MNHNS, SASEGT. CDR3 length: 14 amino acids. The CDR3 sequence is CASSEGTIRNTIYF. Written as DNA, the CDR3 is TGTGCCAGCAGTGAAGGTACCATTAGAAACACCATATATTTT.

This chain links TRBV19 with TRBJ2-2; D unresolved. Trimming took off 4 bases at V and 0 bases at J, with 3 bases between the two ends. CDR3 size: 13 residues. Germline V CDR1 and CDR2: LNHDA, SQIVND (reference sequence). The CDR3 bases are TGTGCCAGTAGTAATCCGAACACCGGGGAGCTGTTTTTT. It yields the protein CASSNPNTGELFF.